These T cell receptor beta chains were read from a single sample in a study of shared clonotypes between healthy human individuals. This table comes from immunoSEQ multiplex PCR, and its TCRdb copy is limited to in-frame clones, with some not included. Among 1 million to 1.2 million clones listed, about 80% were seen once. Source material: memory CD4+ T cells from PBMCs. Receptors were obtained from a man between 18 and 35 years old in good health. Some clones in this sample may be carry-over from other donors' samples. The CDR3 runs from the conserved cysteine through the conserved F or W. D genes are given only for firm matches. Part of the rows lack a size; the others show once, few, many or a class for expanded clones.

d_call: -; j_call: TRBJ2-3; clone_size: -; v_call: TRBV27; cdr3_nt: TGTGCCAGCAGGGGTTGGGGGGGCAGGCCCCAAAGTCCAGATACGCAGTATTTT; cdr3_aa: CASRGWGGRPQSPDTQYF
d_call: -; j_call: TRBJ2-7; clone_size: once; v_call: TRBV9; cdr3_nt: TGTGCCAGCAGCCCAAGTCAGATCTCCACGGGCTACGAGCAGTACTTC; cdr3_aa: CASSPSQISTGYEQYF
d_call: TRBD2; j_call: TRBJ2-3; clone_size: -; v_call: TRBV7-2; cdr3_nt: TGTGCCAGCAGCTTACGAGCGGGAGCAAGCACAGATACGCAGTATTTT; cdr3_aa: CASSLRAGASTDTQYF
d_call: -; j_call: TRBJ1-1; clone_size: -; v_call: TRBV6-4; cdr3_nt: TGTGCCAGCAGTGAAGACAGATCCACTGAAGCTTTCTTT; cdr3_aa: CASSEDRSTEAFF
d_call: TRBD1; j_call: TRBJ2-7; clone_size: -; v_call: TRBV6-6; cdr3_nt: TGTGCCAGCAGTTCAGGACAGGGGGCCTACGAGCAGTACTTC; cdr3_aa: CASSSGQGAYEQYF
d_call: TRBD1; j_call: TRBJ1-2; clone_size: -; v_call: TRBV7-2; cdr3_nt: TGTGCCAGCACCCTACAGGGGGCTTGCACCTTC; cdr3_aa: CASTLQGACTF
d_call: -; j_call: TRBJ2-7; clone_size: -; v_call: TRBV6-1; cdr3_nt: TGTGCCAGCAAGAAGGAACCCTACGAGCAGTACTTC; cdr3_aa: CASKKEPYEQYF
d_call: -; j_call: TRBJ2-3; clone_size: -; v_call: TRBV6-6; cdr3_nt: TGTGCCAGCAGATTACAGGGTGGGGCAGATACGCAGTATTTT; cdr3_aa: CASRLQGGADTQYF
d_call: TRBD2; j_call: TRBJ2-7; clone_size: -; v_call: TRBV5-1; cdr3_nt: TGCGCCAGCAGCTTGGAACTAGCGGGGGTCTACGAGCAGTACTTC; cdr3_aa: CASSLELAGVYEQYF
d_call: -; j_call: TRBJ2-1; clone_size: once; v_call: TRBV18; cdr3_nt: TGTGCCAGCTCACCAGTTTGGTCTCCCAACAATGAGCAGTTCTTC; cdr3_aa: CASSPVWSPNNEQFF
d_call: TRBD1; j_call: TRBJ2-7; clone_size: -; v_call: TRBV5-1; cdr3_nt: TGCGCCAGCAGTCACAGGGGAGCAATGACCTACGAGCAGTACTTC; cdr3_aa: CASSHRGAMTYEQYF
d_call: -; j_call: TRBJ1-6; clone_size: few; v_call: TRBV30; cdr3_nt: TGTGCCTGGAGTGTACTAGGGAATAATTCACCCCTCCACTTT; cdr3_aa: CAWSVLGNNSPLHF
d_call: -; j_call: TRBJ2-7; clone_size: -; v_call: TRBV14; cdr3_nt: TGTGCCAGCAGCCAAGAGGGCAGGGCCTACGAGCAGTACTTC; cdr3_aa: CASSQEGRAYEQYF
d_call: TRBD2; j_call: TRBJ2-5; clone_size: -; v_call: TRBV5-1; cdr3_nt: TGCGCCAGCAGCTTGGGGCTAGCGGGAGGGTACGAGACCCAGTACTTC; cdr3_aa: CASSLGLAGGYETQYF
d_call: -; j_call: TRBJ1-4; clone_size: -; v_call: TRBV28; cdr3_nt: TGTGCCAGCAGCGTGAAGGGAGGGGATGAAAAACTGTTTTTT; cdr3_aa: CASSVKGGDEKLFF
d_call: TRBD1; j_call: TRBJ2-1; clone_size: -; v_call: TRBV29-1; cdr3_nt: TGCAGCGTTGGATACAGGGGGACCTACAATGAGCAGTTCTTC; cdr3_aa: CSVGYRGTYNEQFF
d_call: -; j_call: TRBJ2-7; clone_size: -; v_call: TRBV18; cdr3_nt: TGTGCCAGCTCACCCGGGCGCGAGCAGTACTTC; cdr3_aa: CASSPGREQYF
d_call: -; j_call: TRBJ1-2; clone_size: few; v_call: TRBV7-3; cdr3_nt: TGTGCCAGCAGCCCAGGGGTTGGGGGCTACACCTTC; cdr3_aa: CASSPGVGGYTF
d_call: -; j_call: TRBJ1-5; clone_size: -; v_call: TRBV29-1; cdr3_nt: TGCAGCGTAGGACAGAGGGGTCAGCCCCAGCATTTT; cdr3_aa: CSVGQRGQPQHF
d_call: -; j_call: TRBJ2-1; clone_size: -; v_call: TRBV9; cdr3_nt: TGTGCCAGCAGCGCAGGGGTCTGGGTCGGTACCAATGAGCAGTTCTTC; cdr3_aa: CASSAGVWVGTNEQFF
d_call: TRBD2; j_call: TRBJ2-1; clone_size: few; v_call: TRBV9; cdr3_nt: TGTGCCAGCAGCGTAGTAGGTTTAGCGGGTATGCAGTTCTTC; cdr3_aa: CASSVVGLAGMQFF
d_call: -; j_call: TRBJ1-2; clone_size: -; v_call: TRBV21-1; cdr3_nt: TGTGCCAGCAGCGACCCCCTACAGGGTTGGTATGGCTACACCTTC; cdr3_aa: CASSDPLQGWYGYTF
d_call: -; j_call: TRBJ2-7; clone_size: -; v_call: TRBV18; cdr3_nt: TGTGCCAGCTCACCACCGGGACGGGAGGAGCAGTACTTC; cdr3_aa: CASSPPGREEQYF
d_call: TRBD1; j_call: TRBJ2-4; clone_size: -; v_call: TRBV7-6; cdr3_nt: TGTGCCAGCAGCTTAAACTTACAGGGGGGCAAAAACATTCAGTACTTC; cdr3_aa: CASSLNLQGGKNIQYF
d_call: -; j_call: TRBJ1-1; clone_size: -; v_call: TRBV19; cdr3_nt: TGTGCCAGTATTGGATTCGACAGGAACACTGAAGCTTTCTTT; cdr3_aa: CASIGFDRNTEAFF
d_call: TRBD2; j_call: TRBJ2-5; clone_size: -; v_call: TRBV5-8; cdr3_nt: TGTGCCAGCAGCCCCGGACTTAGCGGGGAGGTGGAGACCCAGTACTTC; cdr3_aa: CASSPGLSGEVETQYF
d_call: -; j_call: TRBJ2-5; clone_size: -; v_call: TRBV6-5; cdr3_nt: TGTGCCAGCAGTTACTCGGGTTCCCAAGAGACCCAGTACTTC; cdr3_aa: CASSYSGSQETQYF
d_call: TRBD2; j_call: TRBJ2-2; clone_size: -; v_call: TRBV5-8; cdr3_nt: TGTGCCAGCAGCTCGGGACTAGCCGGGGAGCTGTTTTTT; cdr3_aa: CASSSGLAGELFF
d_call: -; j_call: TRBJ1-2; clone_size: -; v_call: TRBV2; cdr3_nt: TGTGCCACTTTGGACCGATCTCTCCATGGCTACACCTTC; cdr3_aa: CATLDRSLHGYTF
d_call: -; j_call: TRBJ2-7; clone_size: -; v_call: TRBV7-2; cdr3_nt: TGTGCCAGCAGCTTATATGAGGGCGAGCAGTACTTC; cdr3_aa: CASSLYEGEQYF
d_call: TRBD2; j_call: TRBJ2-3; clone_size: few; v_call: TRBV9; cdr3_nt: TGTGCCAGCAGCGTTAGCGGGAGAACAGATACGCAGTATTTT; cdr3_aa: CASSVSGRTDTQYF
d_call: -; j_call: TRBJ1-2; clone_size: -; v_call: TRBV7-2; cdr3_nt: TGTGCCAGCAGACCATTTGACACGGGCCCTTATGGCTACACCTTC; cdr3_aa: CASRPFDTGPYGYTF
d_call: -; j_call: TRBJ1-5; clone_size: -; v_call: TRBV28; cdr3_nt: TGTGCCAGCACTCGCCCGGGGGGTGCGGGCAATCAGCCCCAGCATTTT; cdr3_aa: CASTRPGGAGNQPQHF
d_call: -; j_call: TRBJ1-3; clone_size: many; v_call: TRBV19; cdr3_nt: TGTGCCAGTATTGGCATCGGCTCTGGAAACACCATATATTTT; cdr3_aa: CASIGIGSGNTIYF
d_call: -; j_call: TRBJ2-2; clone_size: -; v_call: TRBV2; cdr3_nt: TGTGCCAGCAGTGAGCAAGGGGCTGTGAACACCGGGGAGCTGTTTTTT; cdr3_aa: CASSEQGAVNTGELFF
d_call: TRBD1; j_call: TRBJ1-2; clone_size: -; v_call: TRBV6-6; cdr3_nt: TGTGCCAGCAGTTACTCGACAGGGGTTGCCGGCTACACCTTC; cdr3_aa: CASSYSTGVAGYTF
d_call: -; j_call: TRBJ2-1; clone_size: -; v_call: TRBV5-4; cdr3_nt: TGTGCCAGCAGCTCCTGGAGCGCTAGCGCATACAATGAGCAGTTCTTC; cdr3_aa: CASSSWSASAYNEQFF
d_call: -; j_call: TRBJ2-5; clone_size: -; v_call: TRBV7-2; cdr3_nt: TGTGCCAGCAGCCCTTCACCAGCGGAGACCCAGTACTTC; cdr3_aa: CASSPSPAETQYF
d_call: TRBD1; j_call: TRBJ1-4; clone_size: -; v_call: TRBV7-9; cdr3_nt: TGTGCCAGCAGCTTAGCCGTGGGACAGGGGGAAAAACTGTTTTTT; cdr3_aa: CASSLAVGQGEKLFF
d_call: -; j_call: TRBJ2-5; clone_size: once; v_call: TRBV19; cdr3_nt: TGTGCCAGTAGTTCCCAGGGGTACCAAGAGACCCAGTACTTC; cdr3_aa: CASSSQGYQETQYF